This TCR beta chain was retrieved from a study of blood T cell repertoires in COVID-19. Study context: The cDNA or gDNA used as material had been derived from T cells, B-cell-depleted T cells, or PBMCs.

The table came from immunoSEQ multiplex PCR; TCRdb's copy has only in-frame clones and leaves some out. The sample holds tens of thousands of clones, around 83% seen once. The germline V and J ends were trimmed by 4 bases and 5 bases, with 9 bases remaining between them. Germline V gene sequence: CDR1 SNHLY, CDR2 FYNNEI. CDR3 length equals 13 residues. V usage is TRBV2 and J usage is TRBJ2-1, with D perhaps TRBD1 (6 bases). The sample comprised peripheral blood. The sequence came from a human donor in a cohort sampled during active COVID-19. The CDR3 region is CASSGGRNNEQFF. CDR3 in DNA: TGTGCCAGCAGTGGGGGGCGGAACAATGAGCAGTTCTTC.